What follows describes a single T cell receptor (beta chain). It lacks a known antigen. No much larger clone exists at a distance of one base, and base qualities are not known. The identical CDR3 is also encoded by other nucleotide sequences in the sample. CDR1 SGHNT and CDR2 YENEEA are derived from the germline V gene. The CDR3 has 12 amino acids, counting the end cysteine and phenylalanine. This entry keeps only the CDR3 DNA: 36 bases, framed from base 1. The V and J ends are trimmed by 0 bases and 6 bases, leaving 6 bases between them. Using the deep immunoSEQ assay, TCR CDR3 regions were amplified from genomic DNA by multiplex PCR. Extracted genomic DNA from each cell subset was distributed evenly across all wells of several immunoSEQ 96-well plates, and each plate was treated as a replicate. For sorted subsets, about 220 ng of genomic DNA, equivalent to some 33,000 T cell genomes, went into each replicate PCR. The purified libraries were quantified using a Qubit 3.0 fluorometer, sized with a Bioanalyzer 2100, and then quantified again using the KAPA Library Quantification kit. Each immunoSEQ 96-well plate was sequenced on its own single-read 150-cycle Illumina NextSeq 550 flow cell. In the original analysis: Because only junctional sequences without quality scores were contained in the immunoSEQ output, filtering matching that applied to full-length reads could not be performed. Sequences were annotated with PyIR, a Python wrapper for IgBLAST v1.9, and V/J genes and CDR3 were assigned using IMGT germline references. Reads were removed for weak V/J assignments (E-value above 1e-6), missing CDR3, stop codons, out-of-frame junctions, or ambiguous translated residues. V3J clonotypes were defined as sequences sharing the same inferred V gene, J gene, and CDR3 amino acid sequence. Percentage overlap between repertoires was computed as shared unique clonotypes divided by the size of the smaller repertoire. Three approaches were used to assess repertoire richness: RTK rarefaction, the Chao1 estimator, and Recon v2.1 estimates of unobserved clonotypes. For all TCRbeta clonotypes obtained by the gDNA method from four donors, generation probabilities were computed with OLGA. What TCRdb holds here is the immuneACCESS table cut down to in-frame rearrangements. Part of the clones is not present; checked against another copy, under half of the missing clones reflect an unresolved V gene, and the others are unexplained. The DNA gave D and trimming, while V, J and clone size come from that table. The sample contains around 200,000 clones, around 63% of them found a single time. Of the sample, more than 9% is held by the ten largest clones.

This sample was taken from a study of shared clonotypes between healthy human individuals (dated by TCRdb to about 2020). In terms of the full investigation: The cohort comprised two women and a few men aged 18 to 49 years. To increase sequencing depth and limit assay-specific biases, TCR repertoire library preparation and sequencing were carried out by different laboratories using diverse techniques. To estimate repertoire size and how much clonotype sharing occurs between individuals, the study deeply sequenced the blood TCR repertoires of about 5 healthy adults. For each donor, CD4 naive and CD4 memory were each given three plates, CD8 naive was given two plates, and CD8 memory was given one plate. Per donor, leukapheresis produced somewhere between about 0.8 and 9 billion PBMCs.

What the study reported, not specific to this receptor: Sampling was restricted to blood, and TCR repertoires in tissue are likely to differ from TCR repertoires in blood. Across a handful of donors, roughly 5.4% of naive CD4, 3% to 4% of naive CD8, 2% to 2.5% of memory CD4, and approximately 0.4% of memory CD8 clonotypes were shared. Incomplete sequencing was indicated by rarefaction of sorted-subset datasets, despite the large sequencing depth. The small number of donors limited the genetic and exposure-history diversity represented. Clonotypes shared by all four sorted-subset donors showed higher generation probabilities than non-shared clonotypes. Larger estimated clonotype richness was generally found for naive subsets than for memory subsets. Based on pairwise subsampling, the degree of clonotype sharing among donors was expected to be affected by sequencing depth.

Healthy HIV-negative adults with no recently reported acute infections or vaccinations were included as donors. All donors were Caucasian adults living in Nashville, Tennessee, USA. CD4+ T cells were enriched by magnetic negative selection, after which naive cells were positively selected on CD45RA and the negative fraction was taken as the memory subset. After blood collection by leukapheresis, PBMCs were isolated using Ficoll-Histopaque density gradient centrifugation and then cryopreserved in the vapor phase of liquid nitrogen. Purity and quantity of every magnetically sorted T cell population were checked by analytical flow cytometry. From each sorted fraction, genomic DNA was isolated and quantified by UV absorbance on a Nanodrop 2000c.

The TCR sequence derives from a young man in good health. The sample consisted of memory CD4+ T cells sorted from blood. According to the study, the label for this sample's cell subset or site signals: CD45RA-negative fraction. The chain is made from TRBV11-3 and TRBJ2-7; D gene: possibly TRBD2, on 5 matching bases. The nucleotide sequence reads TGTGCCAGCAGCTTAGACGGGGTCGAGCAGTACTTC. Its product reads: CASSLDGVEQYF.